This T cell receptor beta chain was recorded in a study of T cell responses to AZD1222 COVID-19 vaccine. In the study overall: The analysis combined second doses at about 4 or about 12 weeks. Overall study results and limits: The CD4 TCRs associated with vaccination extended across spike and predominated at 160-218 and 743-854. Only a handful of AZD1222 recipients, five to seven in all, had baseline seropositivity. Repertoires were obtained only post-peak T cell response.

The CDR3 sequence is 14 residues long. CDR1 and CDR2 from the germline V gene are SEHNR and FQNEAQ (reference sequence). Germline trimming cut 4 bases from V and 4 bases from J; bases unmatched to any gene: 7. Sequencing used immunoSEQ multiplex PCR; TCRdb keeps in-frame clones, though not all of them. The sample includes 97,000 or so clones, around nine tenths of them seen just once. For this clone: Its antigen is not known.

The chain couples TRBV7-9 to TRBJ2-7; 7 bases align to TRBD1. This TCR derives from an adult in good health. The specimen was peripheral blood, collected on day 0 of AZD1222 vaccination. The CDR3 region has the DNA TGTGCCAGCAGCTCAGAGACAGGGAATTACGAGCAGTACTTC. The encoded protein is CASSSETGNYEQYF.